This T cell receptor beta chain was obtained from a study of monozygotic twins with inflammatory bowel disease (dated by TCRdb to the late 2010s). With respect to the entire study: In total, around 30 monozygotic twin pairs made up the full study: 19 Danish pairs, all IBD-discordant, plus nine German pairs, of which four were IBD-concordant and five were IBD-discordant. Each individual had, on average, about 151 000 unique TCRalpha sequences and 181 000 unique TCRbeta sequences available for analysis. Within discordant pairs, disease-associated traits were sought mainly by comparing IBD patients with their genetically identical healthy co-twins.

Comment on this clonotype: No antigen is known for it.

From each donor, a 2.5 ml peripheral blood sample was drawn into PAXgene tubes and stored at -80 degrees C. Without any T cell sorting, total RNA was extracted from whole blood using the PAXgene blood miRNA kit on an automated QIAcube. Deep TCRalpha and TCRbeta repertoire profiling with unique molecular barcoding was performed on peripheral blood of monozygotic twin pairs concordant or discordant for inflammatory bowel disease. Smoking habits were recorded for all twin pairs, and each individual was classified as a current, former or never smoker. Receptor amplification or capture employed 5' RACE. For each TCR library, approximately 3,700 ng of total RNA was used. For each sample, cDNA synthesis with SMARTScribe reverse transcriptase was split into eight separate reactions. Unique molecular identifiers containing a 6-nucleotide sample barcode were introduced through template switching during cDNA synthesis. TCRalpha and TCRbeta cDNA was amplified by two nested PCRs of roughly 16 and 10 cycles, with bead purification after each PCR. Before amplification, cDNA was treated with uracil DNA-glycosylase and purified using the QIAquick PCR purification kit. The second PCR added Illumina TruSeq-compatible adapters along with sample-specific barcodes. TapeStation and Qubit were used to check library quality and concentration, and 4.5 to 6.5 ng of each library was pooled. Sequencing of pooled libraries was carried out on an Illumina HiSeq2500 single-index Rapid Run using 2 x 100 bp reads and custom sequencing primers. On the authors' methods: PCR and sequencing errors were corrected by UMI-based consensus assembly using MiGEC version 1.2.6. V(D)J alignment, clonotype assembly and CDR3 extraction were performed with MiXCR version 2.1.1. Gene usage, clonotype sharing and MAIT/NKT TCR abundance were normalised by analysing the top 1000, 10 000 and 20 000 clonotypes per sample. After downsampling to 27 000 UMIs, diversity was calculated as the inverse Simpson index using the vegan R package. Paired Mann-Whitney U tests were applied to discordant twin pairs, and Benjamini-Hochberg correction was used for multiple testing. Reads reprocessed by TCRdb are summarized as one entry per CDR3 protein sequence, and DNA is absent. Here the V and J calls rest on TCRdb's processing, not on the authors' analysis. The sample's table lists a count of approximately 200,000 distinct CDR3 sequences. Clones ranked in the top ten supply 1.5% to 2% of the sample.

Including cysteine and phenylalanine, the CDR3 has 16 amino acids. No DNA was logged. CDR1 and CDR2 are drawn from the germline V gene (reference sequence): SEHNR, FQNEAQ. On the study overall, not on this receptor specifically: The analysis was unable to tell apart different T cell subtypes. A decrease in TCRbeta repertoire diversity, as measured by inverse Simpson index, was observed in IBD patients compared with their healthy co-twins. Concordant and discordant twins showed no difference in repertoire similarity, possibly because of limited statistical power. Compared with healthy twins, IBD patients shared fewer clonotypes with other individuals, and the difference was most pronounced in patients with signs of disease activity. Differing immunosuppressive treatments among patients may have added background noise and inter-individual variability to the repertoires. No single strong signal or clonotype linked to IBD turned up in the results, so the idea that one exists was not supported.

This receptor was obtained from a human donor with ulcerative colitis or Crohn's disease, or a healthy co-twin of an affected twin (not recorded which). The chain employs TRBV7-9 and TRBJ2-7; lacking DNA, the TRBD1 call made by TCRdb goes unchecked. The material sequenced was blood. This receptor has the CDR3 CASSPQTGQRVYEQYF. The CDR3, completed at both ends by the reference TRBV7-9 and TRBJ2-7 genes, gives the full variable domain DTGVSQNPRHKITKRGQNVTFRCDPISEHNRLYWYRQTLGQGPEFLTYFQNEAQLEKSRLLSDRFSAERPKGSFSTLEIQRTEQGDSAMYLCASSPQTGQRVYEQYFGPGTRLTVT.